What follows describes a single TCR beta chain. The sample comes from a study of T cells in Graves' hyperthyroidism and ophthalmopathy. Across the study: Pretreatment peripheral blood was obtained at initial diagnosis.

The V gene lost 0 bases and the J gene lost 0 bases, with 7 bases spanning the gap. CDR3 length: 15 residues. Germline values: CDR1 SGDLS, CDR2 YYNGEE. Diagnostic assessment was based on clinical symptoms, serum thyroxine and TRAb, thyroid ultrasound and orbital computed tomography. There were TCR beta CDR3 regions amplified from RNA transcripts. A first-round RT-PCR of the TCR CDR3 used the HTBI primer set. TCRdb processed the multiplex PCR reads anew with MiXCR; each CDR3 protein has one entry. The sample contains some 620,000 distinct CDR3 sequences, around 15% of which appear only once. The clonotype originates from a woman aged 25 to 45 with Graves' hyperthyroidism. The chain combines TRBV9 with TRBJ1-3, with a possible D match to TRBD1 (5 bases). The sample was blood. The CDR3 coding sequence is TGTGCCAGCAGCGTAGAAGGGGCCTCTGGAAACACCATATATTTT. The encoded protein is CASSVEGASGNTIYF.